A selection of T cell receptor beta chains follows, all from one sample in a study of regulatory T cells in long-lasting Graves disease. TCRdb reanalysed the multiplex PCR reads using MiXCR and keeps one entry per CDR3 protein. Of approximately 300,000 distinct CDR3 sequences in the sample, 15% to 20% were seen once. The source material was peripheral blood mononuclear cells (PBMCs), sampled at new diagnosis, from a patient treated with antithyroid drugs. The receptors stem from a female donor with Graves disease. CDR3s include the opening cysteine and the closing phenylalanine or tryptophan. The D gene is left open where the match is weak. Only part of the rows carry a size: once, few, many, or a class if the clone is expanded.

many TRBJ2-3 TRBV13 TRBD2 TGTGCCAGCAGCTTAGGGCTGGGACTAGCGGGAAAAGATACGCAGTATTTT CASSLGLGLAGKDTQYF
. TRBJ2-5 TRBV4-2 TRBD2 TGTGCCAGCAGCCGCCGCCGGGGGGGAGGCGCCCAAGAGACCCAGTACTTC CASSRRRGGGAQETQYF
. TRBJ2-7 TRBV6-5 TRBD1 TGTGCCAGCAGTTCCCCAGCAGAGGGGGCAGGTGAGCAGTACTTC CASSSPAEGAGEQYF
. TRBJ1-3 TRBV27 . TGTGCCAGCAGTGGCAGGGGAGGCTCTGGAAACACCATATATTTT CASSGRGGSGNTIYF
few TRBJ2-3 TRBV6-2/TRBV6-3 TRBD1 TGTGCCAGCAGCTTGACAGGGGACACAGATACGCAGTATTTT CASSLTGDTDTQYF
many TRBJ1-2 TRBV28 TRBD1 TGTGCCATTCAGGGGGCGGGTTATGGCTACACCTTC CAIQGAGYGYTF
many TRBJ2-3 TRBV12-3/TRBV12-4 TRBD2 TGTGCCAGCGTCCGAGCGGGATCGTCAGATACGCAGTATTTT CASVRAGSSDTQYF
. TRBJ1-2 TRBV3-1 . TGTGCCAACAGCCCATTATTCACCAGCTATGGCTACACCTTC CANSPLFTSYGYTF
. TRBJ2-5 TRBV7-9 TRBD2 TGTGCCAGCACCTCTGGGACTAGCGGGAGGGTGGAGACCCAGTACTTC CASTSGTSGRVETQYF
many TRBJ2-3 TRBV27 TRBD2 TGTGCCAGCAGTTTACGACCGGGAGGCGCTCCACATACGCAGTATTTT CASSLRPGGAPHTQYF
. TRBJ2-7 TRBV6-5 TRBD2 TGTGCCGGCAGTTACGGGGGTTTTAGCGGGAGCTCCTACGAGCAGTACTTC CAGSYGGFSGSSYEQYF
many TRBJ1-6 TRBV2 . TGTGCCAGCAGTGAAAGCAGCTCCTATAATTCACCCCTCCACTTT CASSESSSYNSPLHF
many TRBJ2-7 TRBV2 TRBD2 TGTGCCAGCAGCGAAGTAGCGGGGAGTACCGACGAGCAGTACTTC CASSEVAGSTDEQYF
. TRBJ2-3 TRBV20-1 TRBD2 TGCAGTGCGAGACTAGCGGGAGGGCCAGATACGCAGTATTTT CSARLAGGPDTQYF
many TRBJ2-1 TRBV18 . TGTGCCAGCTCAGTGACAGGCCCCCGGGTAGAGAATGAGCAGTTCTTC CASSVTGPRVENEQFF
many TRBJ2-3 TRBV2 TRBD2 TGTGCCAGCGGCTCTAGCGGGGGCGGCACAGATACGCAGTATTTT CASGSSGGGTDTQYF
many TRBJ1-3 TRBV11-3 . TGTGCCAGCAGTTACCCCCCGGGACCTTCGGGATGGCCCTCTGGAAACACCATATATTTT CASSYPPGPSGWPSGNTIYF